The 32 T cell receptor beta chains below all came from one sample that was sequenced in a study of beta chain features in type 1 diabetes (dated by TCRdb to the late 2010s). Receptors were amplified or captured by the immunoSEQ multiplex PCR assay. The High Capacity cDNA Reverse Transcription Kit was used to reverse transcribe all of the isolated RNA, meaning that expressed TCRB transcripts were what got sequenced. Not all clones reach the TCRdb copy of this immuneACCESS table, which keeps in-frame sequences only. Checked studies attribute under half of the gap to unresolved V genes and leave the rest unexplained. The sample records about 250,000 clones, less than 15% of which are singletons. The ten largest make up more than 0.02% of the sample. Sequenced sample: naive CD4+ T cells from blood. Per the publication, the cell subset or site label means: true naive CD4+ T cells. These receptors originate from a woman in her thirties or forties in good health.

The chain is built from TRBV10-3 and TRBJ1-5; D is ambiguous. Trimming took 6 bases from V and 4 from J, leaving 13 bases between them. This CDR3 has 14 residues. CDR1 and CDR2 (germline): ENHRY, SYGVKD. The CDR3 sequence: CAISLTSTNQPQHF. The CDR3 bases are TGTGCCATCAGCTTGACAAGCACTAATCAGCCCCAGCATTTT.

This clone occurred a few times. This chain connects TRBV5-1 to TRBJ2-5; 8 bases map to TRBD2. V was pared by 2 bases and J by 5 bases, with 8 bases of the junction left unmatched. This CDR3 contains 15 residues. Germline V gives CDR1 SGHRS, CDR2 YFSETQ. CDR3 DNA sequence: TGCGCCAGCAGCTTACTAGCGGCCCGGGGGGAGACCCAGTACTTC. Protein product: CASSLLAARGETQYF.

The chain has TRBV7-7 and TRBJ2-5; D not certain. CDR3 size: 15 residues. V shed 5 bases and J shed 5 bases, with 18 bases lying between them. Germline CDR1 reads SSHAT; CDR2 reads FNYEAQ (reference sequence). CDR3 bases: TGTGCCAGCAGCCAAACCGGATACGCCGGGGAGACCCAGTACTTC. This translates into CASSQTGYAGETQYF.

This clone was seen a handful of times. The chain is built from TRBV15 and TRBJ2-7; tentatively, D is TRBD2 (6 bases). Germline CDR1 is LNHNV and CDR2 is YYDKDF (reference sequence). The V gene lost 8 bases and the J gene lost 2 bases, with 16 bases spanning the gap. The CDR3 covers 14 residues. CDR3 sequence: CATATGGTAYEQYF. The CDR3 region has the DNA TGTGCCACCGCGACCGGGGGTACCGCCTACGAGCAGTACTTC.

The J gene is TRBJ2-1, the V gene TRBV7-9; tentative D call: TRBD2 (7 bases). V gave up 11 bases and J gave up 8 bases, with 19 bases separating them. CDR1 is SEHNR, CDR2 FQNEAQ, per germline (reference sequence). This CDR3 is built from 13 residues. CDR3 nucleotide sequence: TGTGCCGGCCGGGGGGCCGAAAGGGATGAGCAGTTCTTC. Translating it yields CAGRGAERDEQFF.

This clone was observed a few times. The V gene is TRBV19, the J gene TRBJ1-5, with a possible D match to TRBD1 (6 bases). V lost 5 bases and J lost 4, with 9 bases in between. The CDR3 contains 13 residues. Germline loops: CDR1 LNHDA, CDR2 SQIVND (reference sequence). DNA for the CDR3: TGTGCCAGTAGTTTACAGGGTAATCAGCCCCAGCATTTT. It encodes CASSLQGNQPQHF.

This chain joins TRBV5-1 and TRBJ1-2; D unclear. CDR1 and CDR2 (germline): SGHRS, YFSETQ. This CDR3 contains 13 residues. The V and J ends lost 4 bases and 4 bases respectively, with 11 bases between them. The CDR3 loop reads CASSPEFLYGYTF. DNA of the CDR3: TGCGCCAGCAGCCCGGAGTTCCTCTATGGCTACACCTTC.

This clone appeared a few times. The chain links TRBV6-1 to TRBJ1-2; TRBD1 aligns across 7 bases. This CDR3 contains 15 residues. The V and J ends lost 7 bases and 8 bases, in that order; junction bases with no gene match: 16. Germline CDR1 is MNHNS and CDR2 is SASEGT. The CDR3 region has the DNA TGTGCCAGCACCGAGGGGGCAGGGTCGAAGAAGGGCTACACCTTC. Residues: CASTEGAGSKKGYTF.

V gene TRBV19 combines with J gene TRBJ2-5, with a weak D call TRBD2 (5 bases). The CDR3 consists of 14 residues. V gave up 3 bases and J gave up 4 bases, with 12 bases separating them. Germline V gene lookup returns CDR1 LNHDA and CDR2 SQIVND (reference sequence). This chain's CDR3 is CASSIRPRGETQYF. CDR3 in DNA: TGTGCCAGTAGTATTCGACCCCGGGGAGAGACCCAGTACTTC.

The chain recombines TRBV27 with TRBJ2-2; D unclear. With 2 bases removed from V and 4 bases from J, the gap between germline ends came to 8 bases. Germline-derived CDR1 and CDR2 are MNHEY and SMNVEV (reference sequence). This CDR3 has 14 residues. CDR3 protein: CASSLLAPTGELFF. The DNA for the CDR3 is TGTGCCAGCAGTTTACTGGCCCCCACCGGGGAGCTGTTTTTT.

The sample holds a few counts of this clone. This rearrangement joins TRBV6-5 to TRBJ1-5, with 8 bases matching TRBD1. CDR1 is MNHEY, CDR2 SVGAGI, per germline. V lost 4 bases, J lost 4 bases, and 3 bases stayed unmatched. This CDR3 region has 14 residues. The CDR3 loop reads CASSSGQGNQPQHF. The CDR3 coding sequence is TGTGCCAGCAGTTCCGGACAGGGAAATCAGCCCCAGCATTTT.

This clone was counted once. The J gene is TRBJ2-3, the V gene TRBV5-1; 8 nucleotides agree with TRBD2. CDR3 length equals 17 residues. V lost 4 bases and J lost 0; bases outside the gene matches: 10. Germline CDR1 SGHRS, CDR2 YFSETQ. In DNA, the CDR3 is TGCGCCAGCAGCCCGCCCGGGGGGGGCGGGAGCACAGATACGCAGTATTTT. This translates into CASSPPGGGGSTDTQYF. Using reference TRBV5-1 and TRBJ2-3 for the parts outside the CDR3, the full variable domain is KAGVTQTPRYLIKTRGQQVTLSCSPISGHRSVSWYQQTPGQGLQFLFEYFSETQRNKGNFPGRFSGRQFSNSRSEMNVSTLELGDSALYLCASSPPGGGGSTDTQYFGPGTRLTVL.

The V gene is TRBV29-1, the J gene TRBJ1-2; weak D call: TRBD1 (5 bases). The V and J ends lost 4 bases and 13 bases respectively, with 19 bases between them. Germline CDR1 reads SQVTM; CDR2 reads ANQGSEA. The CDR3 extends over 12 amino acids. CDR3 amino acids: CSVAPVGAALTF. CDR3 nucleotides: TGCAGCGTTGCTCCCGTTGGGGCGGCTCTCACCTTC.

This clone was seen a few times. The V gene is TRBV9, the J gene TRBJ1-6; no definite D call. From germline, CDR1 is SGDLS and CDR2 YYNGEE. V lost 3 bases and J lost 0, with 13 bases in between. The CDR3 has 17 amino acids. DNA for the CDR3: TGTGCCAGCAGCGCCGGAGTTCCGAGCTCCTATAATTCACCCCTCCACTTT. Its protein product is CASSAGVPSSYNSPLHF.

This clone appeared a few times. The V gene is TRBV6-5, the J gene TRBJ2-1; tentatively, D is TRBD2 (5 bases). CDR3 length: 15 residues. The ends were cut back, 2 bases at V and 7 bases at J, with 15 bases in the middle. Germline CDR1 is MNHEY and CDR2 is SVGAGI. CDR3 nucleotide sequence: TGTGCCAGCAGTTACGAGCCAGTGCGGGTAAATGAGCAGTTCTTC. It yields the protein CASSYEPVRVNEQFF.

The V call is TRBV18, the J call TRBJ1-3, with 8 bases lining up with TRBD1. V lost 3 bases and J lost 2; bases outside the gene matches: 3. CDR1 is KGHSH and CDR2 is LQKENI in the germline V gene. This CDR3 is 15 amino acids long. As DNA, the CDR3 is TGTGCCAGCTCACCCGGACAGGGTGCTGGAAACACCATATATTTT. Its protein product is CASSPGQGAGNTIYF.

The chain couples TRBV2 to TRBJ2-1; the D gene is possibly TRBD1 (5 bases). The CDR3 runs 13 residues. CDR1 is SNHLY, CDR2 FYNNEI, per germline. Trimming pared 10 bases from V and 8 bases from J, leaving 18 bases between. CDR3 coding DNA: TGTGCCACCCTCTGGGGCCAGGGCGATGAGCAGTTCTTC. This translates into CATLWGQGDEQFF.

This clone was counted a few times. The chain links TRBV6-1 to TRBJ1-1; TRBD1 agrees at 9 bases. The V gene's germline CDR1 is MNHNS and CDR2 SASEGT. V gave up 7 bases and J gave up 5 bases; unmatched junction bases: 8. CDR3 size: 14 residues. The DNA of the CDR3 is TGTGCCAGCACCCAGGACAGGGGTGGGACTGAAGCTTTCTTT. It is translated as CASTQDRGGTEAFF.

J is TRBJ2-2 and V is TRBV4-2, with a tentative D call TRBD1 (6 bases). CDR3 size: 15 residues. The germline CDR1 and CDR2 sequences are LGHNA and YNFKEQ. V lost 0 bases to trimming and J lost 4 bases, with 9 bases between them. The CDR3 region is CASSQDGQFTGELFF. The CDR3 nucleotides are TGTGCCAGCAGCCAAGATGGACAGTTCACCGGGGAGCTGTTTTTT.

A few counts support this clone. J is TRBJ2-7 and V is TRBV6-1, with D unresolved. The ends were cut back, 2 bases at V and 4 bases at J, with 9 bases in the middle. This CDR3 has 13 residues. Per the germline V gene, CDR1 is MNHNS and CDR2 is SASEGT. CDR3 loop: CASSESGRYEQYF. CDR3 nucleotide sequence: TGTGCCAGCAGTGAATCGGGTCGATACGAGCAGTACTTC.

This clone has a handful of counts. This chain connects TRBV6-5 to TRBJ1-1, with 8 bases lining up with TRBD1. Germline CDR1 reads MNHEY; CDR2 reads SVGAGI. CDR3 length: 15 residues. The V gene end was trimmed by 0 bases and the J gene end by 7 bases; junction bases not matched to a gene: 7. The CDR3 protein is CASSYSWQGADEAFF. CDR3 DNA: TGTGCCAGCAGTTACTCGTGGCAGGGGGCCGATGAAGCTTTCTTT.

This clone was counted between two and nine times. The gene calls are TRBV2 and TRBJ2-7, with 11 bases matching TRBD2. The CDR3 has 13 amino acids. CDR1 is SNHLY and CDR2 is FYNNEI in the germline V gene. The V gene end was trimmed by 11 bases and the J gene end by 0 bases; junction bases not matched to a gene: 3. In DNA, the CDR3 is TGTGCCTCGACTAGCGGGATCTCCTACGAGCAGTACTTC. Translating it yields CASTSGISYEQYF.

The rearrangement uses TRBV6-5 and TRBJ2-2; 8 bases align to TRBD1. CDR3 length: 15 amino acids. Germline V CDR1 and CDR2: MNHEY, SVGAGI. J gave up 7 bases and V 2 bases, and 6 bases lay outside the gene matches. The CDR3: CASSYALTGVGELFF. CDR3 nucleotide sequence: TGTGCCAGCAGTTACGCCCTGACAGGGGTCGGGGAGCTGTTTTTT.

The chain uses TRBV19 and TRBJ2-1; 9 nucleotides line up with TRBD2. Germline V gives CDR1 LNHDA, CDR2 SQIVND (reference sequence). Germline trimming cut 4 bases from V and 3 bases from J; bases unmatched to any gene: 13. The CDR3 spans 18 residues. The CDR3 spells CASSTPSGAGGLYNEQFF. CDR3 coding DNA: TGTGCCAGTAGTACCCCCTCAGGAGCGGGGGGACTCTACAATGAGCAGTTCTTC. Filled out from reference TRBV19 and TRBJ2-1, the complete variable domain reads DGGITQSPKYLFRKEGQNVTLSCEQNLNHDAMYWYRQDPGQGLRLIYYSQIVNDFQKGDIAEGYSVSREKKESFPLTVTSAQKNPTAFYLCASSTPSGAGGLYNEQFFGPGTRLTVL.

This CDR3 reads CSVDGQGRGGYTF. The DNA for the CDR3 is TGCAGCGTAGACGGACAGGGCCGGGGGGGCTACACCTTC. The V call is TRBV29-1, the J call TRBJ1-2, with 8 bases lining up with TRBD1. Trimming removed 6 bases from V and 8 bases from J; junction bases left unmatched: 11. Per germline, CDR1 SQVTM and CDR2 ANQGSEA. This CDR3 has 13 amino acids.

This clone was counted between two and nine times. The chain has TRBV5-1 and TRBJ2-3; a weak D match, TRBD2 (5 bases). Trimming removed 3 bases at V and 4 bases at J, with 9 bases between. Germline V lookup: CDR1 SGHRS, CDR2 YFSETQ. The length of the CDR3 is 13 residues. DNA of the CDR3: TGCGCCAGCAGCTCGGACTCCCCAGATACGCAGTATTTT. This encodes CASSSDSPDTQYF.

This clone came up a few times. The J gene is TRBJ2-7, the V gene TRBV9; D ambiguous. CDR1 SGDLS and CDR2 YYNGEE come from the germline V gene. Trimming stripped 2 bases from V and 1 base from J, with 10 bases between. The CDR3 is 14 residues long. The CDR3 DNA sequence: TGTGCCAGCAGCGTCGCCGACGGGTCCTACGAGCAGTACTTC. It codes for CASSVADGSYEQYF.

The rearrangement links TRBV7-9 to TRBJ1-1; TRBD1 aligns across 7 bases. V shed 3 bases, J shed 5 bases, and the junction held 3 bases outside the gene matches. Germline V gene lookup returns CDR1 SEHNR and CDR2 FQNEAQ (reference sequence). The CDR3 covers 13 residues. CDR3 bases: TGTGCCAGCAGCTTCCAGGGGGATACTGAAGCTTTCTTT. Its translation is CASSFQGDTEAFF.

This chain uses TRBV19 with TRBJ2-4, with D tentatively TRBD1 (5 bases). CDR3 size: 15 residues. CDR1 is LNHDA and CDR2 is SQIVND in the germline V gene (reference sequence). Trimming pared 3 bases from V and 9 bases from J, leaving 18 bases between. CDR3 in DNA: TGTGCCAGTAGTATCCGACAGCCACATCGAGTCATTCAGTACTTC. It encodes CASSIRQPHRVIQYF.

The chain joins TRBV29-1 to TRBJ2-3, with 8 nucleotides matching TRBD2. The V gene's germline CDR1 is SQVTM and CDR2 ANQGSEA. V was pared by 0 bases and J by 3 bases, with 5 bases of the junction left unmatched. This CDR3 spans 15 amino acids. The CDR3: CSVEDRGGATDTQYF. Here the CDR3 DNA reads TGCAGCGTTGAAGATCGGGGGGGGGCTACAGATACGCAGTATTTT.

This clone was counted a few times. CDR3 region: CASSLATGFGYTF. CDR3 nucleotides: TGTGCCAGCAGTTTAGCAACAGGGTTTGGCTACACCTTC. The V gene is TRBV27, the J gene TRBJ1-2; D is perhaps TRBD1 (6 bases). Trimming removed 2 bases at V and 7 bases at J, with 11 bases between. The CDR3 length is 13 residues. Per the germline V gene, CDR1 is MNHEY and CDR2 is SMNVEV (reference sequence).

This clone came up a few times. CDR3 region: CASSPDRENSPLHF. DNA of the CDR3: TGTGCCAGTAGTCCCGACAGGGAAAATTCACCCCTCCACTTT. The chain combines TRBV19 with TRBJ1-6; TRBD1 aligns across 7 bases. The junction had 5 bases not matched to a gene; V was cut back by 5 bases and J by 7 bases. The V gene's germline CDR1 is LNHDA and CDR2 SQIVND (reference sequence). The length of the CDR3 is 14 residues.